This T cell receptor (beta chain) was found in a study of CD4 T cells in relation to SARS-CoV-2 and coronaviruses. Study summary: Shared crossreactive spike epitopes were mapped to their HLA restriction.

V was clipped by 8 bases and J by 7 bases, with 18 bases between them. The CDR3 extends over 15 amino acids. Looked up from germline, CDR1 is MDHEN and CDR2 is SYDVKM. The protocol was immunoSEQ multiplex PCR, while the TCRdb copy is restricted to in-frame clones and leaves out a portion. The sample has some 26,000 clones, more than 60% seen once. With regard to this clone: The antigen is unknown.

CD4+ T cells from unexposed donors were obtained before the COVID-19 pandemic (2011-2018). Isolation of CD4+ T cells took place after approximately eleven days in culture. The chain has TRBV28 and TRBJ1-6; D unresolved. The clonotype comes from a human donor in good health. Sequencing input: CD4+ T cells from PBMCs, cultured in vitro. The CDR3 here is CASGLGEGQNSPLHF. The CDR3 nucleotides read TGTGCCAGCGGACTCGGGGAGGGCCAGAATTCACCCCTCCACTTT.